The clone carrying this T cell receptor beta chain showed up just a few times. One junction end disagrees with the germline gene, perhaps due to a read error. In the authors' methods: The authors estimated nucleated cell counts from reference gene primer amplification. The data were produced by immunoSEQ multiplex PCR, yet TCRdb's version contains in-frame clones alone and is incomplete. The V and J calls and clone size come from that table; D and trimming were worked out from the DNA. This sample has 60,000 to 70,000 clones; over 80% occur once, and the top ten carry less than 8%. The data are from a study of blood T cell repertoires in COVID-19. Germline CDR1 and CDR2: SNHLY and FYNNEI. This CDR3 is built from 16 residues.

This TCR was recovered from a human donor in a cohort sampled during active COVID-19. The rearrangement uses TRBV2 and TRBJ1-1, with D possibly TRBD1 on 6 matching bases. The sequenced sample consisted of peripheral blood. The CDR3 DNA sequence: TGTGCCAGCAGTCAAGCCCCGAGGGGGTGGGGCACTGAAGCTTTCTTT. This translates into CASSQAPRGWGTEAFF.